This TCR beta chain is drawn from a study of T cells after posttransplantation cyclophosphamide. There are many counts of this clone. Its antigen is not identified. Sequencing was performed with immunoSEQ multiplex PCR; in TCRdb, only in-frame clones are kept and a portion is missing. There are tens of thousands of clones in the sample, none observed a single time. After removal of 4 bases from V and 7 bases from J, the junction contained 13 bases not matched to a gene. The germline V gene encodes CDR1 PRHDT and CDR2 FYEKMQ (reference sequence). This CDR3 region has 17 residues. Study conclusions and caveats: Donor-recipient repertoire similarity was low at 1-2 months, rising over year one.

Sequencing was done on a sample of PBMCs. The receptor was derived from a man aged 35 to 55 in good health, CMV-negative, and a related stem cell transplant donor. The chain joins TRBV13 to TRBJ2-1; 10 nucleotides match TRBD2. Here the CDR3 reads CASSSETSGYLLNEQFF. The CDR3 DNA reads as TGTGCCAGCAGCTCAGAGACTAGCGGGTATCTCCTAAATGAGCAGTTCTTC.